Presented here are 26 T cell receptor beta chains from one specimen sequenced in a study of siplizumab effects on memory and regulatory T cells. Measured with immunoSEQ multiplex PCR; TCRdb has only the in-frame clones, and not every one. Of fewer than 120,000 clones in the sample, roughly 92% were seen once. The sample was CD4+ T cells sorted from blood. These receptors were taken from a human donor in good health.

The chain employs TRBV2 and TRBJ2-3; TRBD1 aligns across 7 bases. The junction had 5 bases not matched to a gene; V was cut back by 6 bases and J by 2 bases. The germline V gene encodes CDR1 SNHLY and CDR2 FYNNEI. The CDR3 extends over 14 amino acids. The CDR3 reads CASRTQGYTDTQYF. The CDR3 nucleotides read TGTGCCAGCAGGACACAGGGGTACACAGATACGCAGTATTTT. Based on the CDR3 plus reference TRBV2 and TRBJ2-3, the full variable domain is EPEVTQTPSHQVTQMGQEVILRCVPISNHLYFYWYRQILGQKVEFLVSFYNNEISEKSEIFDDQFSVERPDGSNFTLKIRSTKLEDSAMYFCASRTQGYTDTQYFGPGTRLTVL.

This chain links TRBV28 with TRBJ1-2, with 9 bases matching TRBD1. J gave up 7 bases and V 7 bases, and 4 bases lay outside the gene matches. From germline, CDR1 is MDHEN and CDR2 SYDVKM. The length of the CDR3 is 12 residues. The CDR3: CASNGQGIGYTF. DNA of the CDR3: TGTGCCAGCAACGGACAGGGGATTGGCTACACCTTC.

The genes are TRBV5-5 and TRBJ1-1; D might be TRBD1 (5 bases). Trimming removed 4 bases at V and 7 bases at J, with 14 bases between. The CDR3 covers 13 residues. Germline values: CDR1 SGHKS, CDR2 YYEKEE (reference sequence). CDR3 sequence (DNA): TGTGCCAGCAGCCCGGCCTGGGGCCATGAAGCTTTCTTT. Its translation: CASSPAWGHEAFF.

This chain links TRBV6-6 with TRBJ1-2, with D unresolved. The germline V and J ends were trimmed by 2 bases and 4 bases, with 11 bases remaining between them. The CDR3 is 14 amino acids. Looked up from germline, CDR1 is MNHNY and CDR2 is SVGAGI (reference sequence). The CDR3 DNA sequence: TGTGCCAGCAGTTACGACACCGGAGCCTATGGCTACACCTTC. Encoded protein: CASSYDTGAYGYTF.

V usage is TRBV5-6 and J usage is TRBJ1-3; 8 bases fit TRBD1. CDR1 and CDR2 from the germline V gene are SGHDT and YYEEEE. This CDR3 region has 16 residues. The V segment lost 1 base and the J segment 2 bases; nucleotides outside the gene matches: 5. CDR3 region: CASSLPGQGPGNTIYF. The CDR3 region has the DNA TGTGCCAGCAGCTTGCCAGGACAGGGCCCTGGAAACACCATATATTTT.

About this clone itself: The junction departs from germline at one end; a sequencing error may be responsible. The rearrangement joins TRBV7-2 to TRBJ1-2, with D unclear. Germline CDR1 SGHTA, CDR2 FQGNSA. CDR3 size: 12 residues. This CDR3 is CASSLISYSYTF. The CDR3 DNA reads TGTGCCAGCAGCCTGATCTCCTATAGCTACACCTTC.

The gene calls are TRBV19 and TRBJ2-2; perhaps TRBD2 as D (5 bases). Per the germline V gene, CDR1 is LNHDA and CDR2 is SQIVND (reference sequence). The V gene lost 6 bases and the J gene lost 5 bases, with 10 bases spanning the gap. This CDR3 has 13 amino acids. As DNA, the CDR3 is TGTGCCAGTAGGACTACCGGGACCGGGGAGCTGTTTTTT. Translation gives CASRTTGTGELFF.

This chain links TRBV5-1 with TRBJ1-1; D might be TRBD1 (5 bases). V was pared by 1 base and J by 3 bases, with 7 bases between. CDR1 is SGHRS and CDR2 is YFSETQ in the germline V gene. CDR3 length equals 13 residues. The CDR3 region is CASSLSRDTEAFF. CDR3 nucleotide sequence: TGCGCCAGCAGCTTGAGCAGGGACACTGAAGCTTTCTTT.

The genes are TRBV2 and TRBJ2-5; no firm D call. Trimming stripped 10 bases from V and 5 bases from J, with 17 bases between. Germline CDR1 and CDR2: SNHLY and FYNNEI. This CDR3 region has 13 residues. CDR3 loop: CANSAGLGETQYF. In DNA, the CDR3 is TGTGCCAATTCGGCCGGGTTGGGGGAGACCCAGTACTTC.

The chain recombines TRBV5-1 with TRBJ1-1, with 9 bases that match TRBD1. The CDR3 has 16 amino acids. Germline lookup yields CDR1 SGHRS and CDR2 YFSETQ. The trim removed 3 bases at V and 6 bases at J, leaving 12 bases unmatched. The CDR3 nucleotides are TGCGCCAGCAGCTCGATACCGGGACAGGGAATCGCTGAAGCTTTCTTT. Translated, it gives CASSSIPGQGIAEAFF.

The chain uses TRBV6-5 and TRBJ2-1; D is possibly TRBD2 (6 bases). The V end lost 5 bases, the J end lost 9 bases, and 8 bases lay between the germline ends. The CDR3 loop spans 11 amino acids. Germline V gene lookup returns CDR1 MNHEY and CDR2 SVGAGI. The CDR3 sequence is CASSDGGEQFF. DNA of the CDR3: TGTGCCAGCAGTGACGGGGGTGAGCAGTTCTTC.

V and J are TRBV18 and TRBJ2-2, with D possibly being TRBD1 (6 bases). CDR3 length: 15 residues. V was cut by 4 bases and J by 2 bases, with 11 bases left in between. Germline lookup yields CDR1 KGHSH and CDR2 LQKENI. The CDR3: CASSLLQGNTGELFF. The CDR3 nucleotides are TGTGCCAGCTCACTTCTACAGGGAAACACCGGGGAGCTGTTTTTT.

V usage is TRBV6-5 and J usage is TRBJ1-1; D might be TRBD1 (5 bases). The V and J ends lost 5 bases and 3 bases respectively, with 16 bases between them. The CDR3 is 15 residues long. CDR1 is MNHEY, CDR2 SVGAGI, per germline. In DNA form, the CDR3 reads TGTGCCAGCAGTCCACCAAGGGCGGGGGACACTGAAGCTTTCTTT. This gives the protein CASSPPRAGDTEAFF.

The rearrangement links TRBV6-1 to TRBJ1-5; TRBD1 aligns across 7 bases. This CDR3 spans 14 amino acids. The V gene end was trimmed by 5 bases and the J gene end by 7 bases; junction bases not matched to a gene: 8. The germline V gene encodes CDR1 MNHNS and CDR2 SASEGT. The CDR3 nucleotides are TGTGCCAGCAGTTCCGACAGGGATAGGCAGCCCCAGCATTTT. Translation: CASSSDRDRQPQHF.

The gene calls are TRBV6-5 and TRBJ2-3, with 10 bases fitting TRBD2. This CDR3 is 15 amino acids long. From germline, CDR1 is MNHEY and CDR2 SVGAGI. Trimming cost V 6 bases and J 1 base; bases outside gene matches: 4. The CDR3 sequence: CASSLTSGGTDTQYF. As DNA, the CDR3 is TGTGCCAGCAGCCTAACTAGCGGGGGCACAGATACGCAGTATTTT.

In its sample, this clone was seen a few times. The rearrangement links TRBV10-3 to TRBJ1-2; 7 bases agree with TRBD1. From germline, CDR1 is ENHRY and CDR2 SYGVKD. The CDR3 is made up of 15 amino acids. The V gene end was trimmed by 5 bases and the J gene end by 5 bases; junction bases not matched to a gene: 11. This CDR3 is CAISPTGAREYGYTF. In DNA, the CDR3 is TGTGCCATCAGTCCAACAGGGGCCCGAGAATATGGCTACACCTTC.

This clone appeared a single time. This sequence joins TRBV7-8 and TRBJ1-4; 8 nucleotides line up with TRBD1. V dropped 5 bases and J dropped 8; count of bases not matched to a gene: 4. The CDR3 is made up of 13 amino acids. CDR1 and CDR2 from the germline V gene are SGHVS and FQNEAQ. The CDR3 here is CASSPGTGEKLFF. The CDR3, as DNA: TGTGCCAGCAGCCCCGGGACAGGCGAAAAACTGTTTTTT.

The chain couples TRBV6-6 to TRBJ1-1; D possibly corresponds to TRBD1 (6 bases). Germline CDR1 is MNHNY and CDR2 is SVGAGI (reference sequence). CDR3 length: 14 residues. V was shortened by 7 bases and J by 0 bases, with 12 bases between the two germline ends. This CDR3 is CASTSDSMNTEAFF. CDR3 coding DNA: TGTGCCAGCACCTCGGACAGCATGAACACTGAAGCTTTCTTT.

V and J are TRBV11-3 and TRBJ2-2; TRBD1 might be the D (5 bases). Germline CDR1 SGHNT, CDR2 YENEEA. Trimming stripped 2 bases from V and 7 bases from J, with 11 bases between. This CDR3 comprises 14 residues. The CDR3 coding sequence is TGTGCCAGCAGCTTATCAGGGCCTAACGGGGAGCTGTTTTTT. Its translation is CASSLSGPNGELFF.

In DNA form, the CDR3 reads TGTGCCAGCAGCTTACAGGGTACGGTCCCTGGAAACACCATATATTTT. Translated, it gives CASSLQGTVPGNTIYF. The chain combines TRBV7-9 with TRBJ1-3, with D tentatively TRBD1 (5 bases). Germline V CDR1 and CDR2: SEHNR, FQNEAQ (reference sequence). Trimming left V 2 bases short and J 2 bases short, with 13 bases between. The CDR3 is 16 amino acids.

V and J are TRBV10-3 and TRBJ1-1; D unresolved. CDR1 is ENHRY, CDR2 SYGVKD, per germline. V was pared by 4 bases and J by 2 bases, with 8 bases between. CDR3 length: 13 amino acids. The CDR3, as DNA: TGTGCCATCAGTGGCTCAGGAAACACTGAAGCTTTCTTT. It is translated as CAISGSGNTEAFF.

V gene TRBV14 combines with J gene TRBJ1-1, with TRBD1 as a possible D gene (6 bases). Germline CDR1 SGHDN, CDR2 FVKESK. Trimming removed 1 base at V and 7 bases at J, with 19 bases between. This CDR3 is 16 amino acids long. The DNA of the CDR3 is TGTGCCAGCAGCCAAGGAAATACAGGGAATGGGGGTGAAGCTTTCTTT. Its translation: CASSQGNTGNGGEAFF.

V gene TRBV7-2 combines with J gene TRBJ2-7, with D unclear. V gave up 5 bases and J gave up 3 bases, with 5 bases separating them. The CDR3 is 11 residues long. Germline CDR1 is SGHTA and CDR2 is FQGNSA. CDR3 residues: CASSLSYEQYF. CDR3 nucleotides: TGTGCCAGCAGCCTCAGCTACGAGCAGTACTTC.

This clone appeared a single time. The chain has TRBV2 and TRBJ2-3, with 9 bases fitting TRBD1. The germline gives CDR1 SNHLY, CDR2 FYNNEI. Unmatched junction bases numbered 7, after V lost 6 bases and J lost 6 bases. The CDR3 contains 14 residues. CDR3 residues: CASRAGQGQDTQYF. In nucleotides, the CDR3 is TGTGCCAGCAGAGCGGGACAGGGCCAGGATACGCAGTATTTT.

Note on this clone: Other nucleotide sequences from this sample produce the same CDR3. This chain uses TRBV5-1 with TRBJ2-7, with D perhaps matching TRBD1 (6 bases). In germline, CDR1 is SGHRS, CDR2 YFSETQ. This CDR3 spans 14 amino acids. The V end lost 0 bases, the J end lost 3 bases, and 10 bases lay between the germline ends. In DNA, the CDR3 is TGCGCCAGCAGCTTGGGCGACAGGAGCTACGAGCAGTACTTC. Translation gives CASSLGDRSYEQYF.

The CDR3 DNA is TGTGCCAGCAGCCAGGGACAGGGGGCCTCCTACGAGCAGTACTTC. As protein: CASSQGQGASYEQYF. The chain uses TRBV5-4 and TRBJ2-7; 12 nucleotides align to TRBD1. Germline CDR1 reads SGHNT; CDR2 reads YYREEE (reference sequence). The CDR3 has 15 amino acids. After removal of 4 bases from V and 0 bases from J, the junction contained 2 bases not matched to a gene.